The 30 T cell receptor beta chains below were found in one sample sequenced in a study of blood T cell repertoires in COVID-19. Generated by immunoSEQ multiplex PCR, the TCRdb table keeps only in-frame clones and is missing some. The sample lists 250,000 or so clones, 70% to 90% occurring once. Sequences were obtained from peripheral blood. The receptor set was obtained from a young man with active or convalescent COVID-19.

As DNA, the CDR3 is TGTGCCAGCAGTACCCTGACAGGGAATCGTGGAAACACCATATATTTT. It codes for CASSTLTGNRGNTIYF. The chain recombines TRBV28 with TRBJ1-3; the match to TRBD1 covers 7 bases. J gave up 3 bases and V 5 bases, and 10 bases lay outside the gene matches. The CDR3 is 16 amino acids. Germline loops: CDR1 MDHEN, CDR2 SYDVKM.

V and J are TRBV28 and TRBJ2-1; D might be TRBD2 (6 bases). Germline V gene data show CDR1 as MDHEN and CDR2 as SYDVKM. This CDR3 has 12 residues. Trimming stripped 4 bases from V and 8 bases from J, with 9 bases between. The CDR3 region is CASSSRLDEQFF. Written as DNA, the CDR3 is TGTGCCAGCAGTTCCCGACTAGATGAGCAGTTCTTC.

This clone showed up just once. The V gene is TRBV19, the J gene TRBJ1-5; tentatively, D is TRBD1 (5 bases). The CDR3 is 16 residues long. V lost 6 bases, J lost 0 bases, and 15 bases lay in between. In germline, CDR1 is LNHDA, CDR2 SQIVND (reference sequence). CDR3 bases: TGTGCCAGTAGCGCCCACCCACAGGTTAGCAATCAGCCCCAGCATTTT. Protein sequence: CASSAHPQVSNQPQHF.

The chain is built from TRBV15 and TRBJ2-3; D call uncertain. The CDR3 is 13 amino acids. Per the germline V gene, CDR1 is LNHNV and CDR2 is YYDKDF (reference sequence). Between the trimmed V and J ends, which lost 4 bases and 5 bases, there was a span of 10 bases. The CDR3 nucleotides read TGTGCCACCAGCATAAACGGCGGAGATACGCAGTATTTT. Translating gives CATSINGGDTQYF.

CDR3 in amino acids: CASSPLLGGPNTEAFF. Written as DNA, the CDR3 is TGTGCCAGCAGCCCCCTACTAGGGGGCCCGAACACTGAAGCTTTCTTT. The genes are TRBV14 and TRBJ1-1; TRBD1 matches at 7 bases. Germline V CDR1 and CDR2: SGHDN, FVKESK. The V gene end was trimmed by 4 bases and the J gene end by 1 base; junction bases not matched to a gene: 9. The CDR3 length is 16 residues. Full variable domain (remainder filled in from reference TRBV14 and TRBJ1-1): EAGVTQFPSHSVIEKGQTVTLRCDPISGHDNLYWYRRVMGKEIKFLLHFVKESKQDESGMPNNRFLAERTGGTYSTLKVQPAELEDSGVYFCASSPLLGGPNTEAFFGQGTRLTVV.

V is TRBV14 and J is TRBJ2-5; 7 bases agree with TRBD1. Unmatched junction bases numbered 6, after V lost 3 bases and J lost 2 bases. The CDR3 length is 15 residues. Germline CDR1 is SGHDN and CDR2 is FVKESK. For the CDR3, the DNA is TGTGCCAGCAGCCATAACAGGGGCGTACAAGAGACCCAGTACTTC. Translation gives CASSHNRGVQETQYF.

This clone was seen just once. One junction end disagrees with the germline gene, perhaps due to a read error. The chain links TRBV7-7 to TRBJ2-2, with 11 bases identical to TRBD1. CDR1 and CDR2 (germline): SSHAT, FNYEAQ (reference sequence). The CDR3 runs to 16 residues. CDR3 bases: TGTGCTAGCAGCTCTGGACAGGGGGCCGTCACCGGGGAGCTGTTTTTT. This translates into CASSSGQGAVTGELFF.

This sequence joins TRBV28 and TRBJ1-6; D is perhaps TRBD1 (5 bases). Trimming pared 3 bases from V and 4 bases from J, leaving 7 bases between. Germline V gene sequence: CDR1 MDHEN, CDR2 SYDVKM. The CDR3 is 14 residues long. CDR3 sequence: CASSFGGYNSPLHF. CDR3 in DNA: TGTGCCAGCAGTTTTGGGGGGTATAATTCACCCCTCCACTTT.

The chain couples TRBV23-1 to TRBJ2-1; D is possibly TRBD2 (7 bases). TRBV23-1 is recorded as an ORF, its role being uncertain. The V end lost 4 bases, the J end lost 2 bases, and 18 bases lay between the germline ends. The CDR3 is 17 residues long. The CDR3: CASSPTRGTITYNEQFF. CDR3 nucleotide sequence: TGCGCCAGCAGTCCTACGAGGGGGACTATAACCTACAATGAGCAGTTCTTC.

The V call is TRBV7-8, the J call TRBJ2-5; TRBD1 aligns across 11 bases. The CDR3 is 15 residues long. Unmatched junction bases numbered 3, after V lost 5 bases and J lost 1 base. The germline V gene has CDR1 SGHVS and CDR2 FQNEAQ. CDR3 sequence: CASSADRGRQETQYF. The DNA for the CDR3 is TGTGCCAGCAGCGCGGACAGGGGGCGCCAAGAGACCCAGTACTTC.

The J gene is TRBJ1-3, the V gene TRBV9; no clear D. V lost 4 bases to trimming and J lost 7 bases, with 12 bases between them. The CDR3 spans 13 residues. Looked up from germline, CDR1 is SGDLS and CDR2 is YYNGEE. This chain's CDR3 is CASSTHGGNTIYF. DNA for the CDR3: TGTGCCAGCAGCACCCATGGAGGGAACACCATATATTTT.

The rearrangement joins TRBV4-1 to TRBJ2-1; 10 bases agree with TRBD1. From germline, CDR1 is MGHRA and CDR2 YSYEKL. This CDR3 spans 17 amino acids. Trimming removed 0 bases from V and 8 bases from J; junction bases left unmatched: 10. DNA of the CDR3: TGCGCCAGCAGCCAAGATGGTCCCGGGACAGGGGTTTATGAGCAGTTCTTC. Its protein product is CASSQDGPGTGVYEQFF.

V usage is TRBV6-2 or TRBV6-3 and J usage is TRBJ2-7; weak D call: TRBD1 (6 bases). Trimming stripped 6 bases from V and 0 bases from J, with 24 bases between. Germline-derived CDR1 and CDR2 are MNHEY and SVGEGT. The CDR3 consists of 18 residues. The CDR3 nucleotides read TGTGCCAGCAGCAAGCACCTCGTAGTGGGGGCGAGCTCCTACGAGCAGTACTTC. Translation gives CASSKHLVVGASSYEQYF.

This chain connects TRBV7-2 to TRBJ2-5; 7 bases align to TRBD2. CDR3 size: 15 residues. The germline CDR1 and CDR2 sequences are SGHTA and FQGNSA. Losses at the gene ends were 1 base for V and 5 bases for J; bases not matched to a gene: 7. In nucleotides, the CDR3 is TGTGCCAGCAGCTTAGTTAGCGGGTCCGGCGAGACCCAGTACTTC. It codes for CASSLVSGSGETQYF.

This chain uses TRBV3-1 (or the pseudogene TRBV3-2) with TRBJ1-3; D gene unclear. Trimming cost V 2 bases and J 4 bases, with 9 bases left between them. The CDR3 sequence is 14 residues long. The germline V gene encodes CDR1 LGHDT and CDR2 YNNKEL (reference sequence). CDR3 nucleotide sequence: TGTGCCAGCAGCCAAACTATAACGGGAAACACCATATATTTT. It translates to CASSQTITGNTIYF.

The genes are TRBV19 and TRBJ1-4; 9 bases are shared with TRBD1. Germline-derived CDR1 and CDR2 are LNHDA and SQIVND (reference sequence). Trimming removed 9 bases from V and 8 bases from J; junction bases left unmatched: 13. This CDR3 contains 15 residues. The CDR3 nucleotides read TGTGCCAGCCGGGACAGGGTTCGATTGGGCGAAAAACTGTTTTTT. This encodes CASRDRVRLGEKLFF.

The count of this clone is one. This specimen includes other DNA sequences encoding the same CDR3. The V and J genes are TRBV20-1 and TRBJ2-7; perhaps TRBD2 as D (5 bases). The CDR3 consists of 11 residues. Germline-derived CDR1 and CDR2 are DFQATT and SNEGSKA (reference sequence). Trimming pared 3 bases from V and 4 bases from J, leaving 7 bases between. The chain's CDR3 is CSASRGYEQYF. The CDR3 DNA sequence: TGCAGTGCTAGTCGGGGATACGAGCAGTACTTC.

This clone occurred a few times. This chain connects TRBV20-1 to TRBJ1-4, with D hard to call. Trimming removed 3 bases at V and 7 bases at J, with 6 bases between. Germline V gene data show CDR1 as DFQATT and CDR2 as SNEGSKA (reference sequence). The CDR3 has 11 residues. CDR3 coding DNA: TGCAGTGCTAGTCTGCGTGAAAAACTGTTTTTT. Translation gives CSASLREKLFF.

This clone was seen only a few times. The genes are TRBV3-1 (or the pseudogene TRBV3-2) and TRBJ2-2; TRBD1 is a possible D gene (6 bases). V was clipped by 3 bases and J by 4 bases, with 12 bases between them. Germline values: CDR1 LGHDT, CDR2 YNNKEL (reference sequence). CDR3 length: 15 residues. The DNA of the CDR3 is TGTGCCAGCAGCCAGGGGGCTACCCGCACCGGGGAGCTGTTTTTT. It specifies CASSQGATRTGELFF.

The chain recombines TRBV2 with TRBJ1-1; D remains ambiguous. The ends were cut back, 8 bases at V and 4 bases at J, with 20 bases in the middle. Germline CDR1 is SNHLY and CDR2 is FYNNEI. This CDR3 has 15 residues. The CDR3 is CASLLGRGFGTEAFF. CDR3 DNA: TGTGCCAGCCTGCTCGGGCGGGGTTTTGGCACTGAAGCTTTCTTT.

A single count supports this clone. The chain carries TRBV3-1 (or the pseudogene TRBV3-2) and TRBJ2-1; maybe TRBD1 (6 bases). Between the trimmed V and J ends, which lost 1 base and 1 base, there was a span of 8 bases. CDR3 length: 15 amino acids. Germline V CDR1 and CDR2: LGHDT, YNNKEL (reference sequence). The CDR3 here is CASSQGGPSYNEQFF. The CDR3 nucleotides are TGTGCCAGCAGCCAAGGGGGGCCATCCTACAATGAGCAGTTCTTC.

V is TRBV28 and J is TRBJ1-5, with D perhaps TRBD1 (5 bases). CDR1 MDHEN and CDR2 SYDVKM come from the germline V gene. Trimming shortened V by 1 base and J by 5 bases, and 15 bases separated the two germline ends. This CDR3 comprises 16 residues. CDR3 region: CASSLYWGGEHQPQHF. CDR3 bases: TGTGCCAGCAGTTTATATTGGGGGGGGGAACATCAGCCCCAGCATTTT.

The V call is TRBV7-8, the J call TRBJ2-7, with D possibly being TRBD2 (6 bases). CDR1 is SGHVS, CDR2 FQNEAQ, per germline. The ends were cut back, 4 bases at V and 4 bases at J, with 17 bases in the middle. The CDR3 loop spans 15 amino acids. The CDR3 spells CASSWRGVAAYEQYF. CDR3 nucleotides: TGTGCCAGCAGCTGGCGAGGGGTAGCGGCGTACGAGCAGTACTTC.

This clone was seen once. V and J are TRBV7-2 and TRBJ2-2; 9 bases match TRBD2. Germline V lookup: CDR1 SGHTA, CDR2 FQGNSA. The CDR3 contains 16 residues. The J segment lost 5 bases and the V segment lost 1 base, leaving 5 bases of the junction unmatched. CDR3 residues: CASSLGSGSRTGELFF. CDR3 DNA sequence: TGTGCCAGCAGCTTAGGTAGCGGGAGTCGTACCGGGGAGCTGTTTTTT.

The J gene is TRBJ1-2, the V gene TRBV5-1; 8 bases line up with TRBD1. CDR1 is SGHRS, CDR2 YFSETQ, per germline. The V gene end was trimmed by 7 bases and the J gene end by 2 bases; junction bases not matched to a gene: 13. This CDR3 is built from 16 residues. CDR3 coding DNA: TGCGCCAGCTACCCATTGGCAGGGGGCGCGAACTATGGCTACACCTTC. It translates to CASYPLAGGANYGYTF. Using reference TRBV5-1 and TRBJ1-2 for the parts outside the CDR3, the full variable domain is KAGVTQTPRYLIKTRGQQVTLSCSPISGHRSVSWYQQTPGQGLQFLFEYFSETQRNKGNFPGRFSGRQFSNSRSEMNVSTLELGDSALYLCASYPLAGGANYGYTFGSGTRLTVV.

This chain connects TRBV9 to TRBJ2-2; TRBD2 matches 7 bases. The CDR3 totals 17 residues. J lost 4 bases, V lost 2 bases, and 11 bases had no gene match. Germline CDR1 and CDR2: SGDLS and YYNGEE. The CDR3 here is CASSVPSSGGSTGELFF. The CDR3 DNA reads as TGTGCCAGCAGCGTCCCTAGCTCGGGGGGAAGCACCGGGGAGCTGTTTTTT.

The V call is TRBV6-2 or TRBV6-3, the J call TRBJ2-2; D gene uncertain. Trimming took 4 bases from V and 4 from J, leaving 16 bases between them. Looked up from germline, CDR1 is MNHEY and CDR2 is SVGEGT. This CDR3 is 16 amino acids long. The DNA for the CDR3 is TGTGCCAGCAGTTTCGGTCCGGGTGTTCGCACCGGGGAGCTGTTTTTT. Protein: CASSFGPGVRTGELFF.

The rearrangement uses TRBV18 and TRBJ2-7; 9 bases are a match to TRBD1. The germline V gene encodes CDR1 KGHSH and CDR2 LQKENI. The CDR3 is 17 residues long. V gave up 0 bases and J gave up 6 bases; unmatched junction bases: 12. The CDR3 sequence: CASSPPKGQGFNSEQYF. The CDR3 DNA reads as TGTGCCAGCTCACCACCTAAGGGACAGGGTTTTAATTCCGAGCAGTACTTC.

This chain links TRBV24-1 with TRBJ1-2; D is uncertain. V lost 5 bases, J lost 2 bases, and 11 bases lay in between. The CDR3 length is 14 residues. Germline-derived CDR1 and CDR2 are KGHDR and SFDVKD. The CDR3 nucleotides read TGTGCCACCAGTGCTGGAGGACTGAACTATGGCTACACCTTC. This gives the protein CATSAGGLNYGYTF.

The chain employs TRBV6-2 or TRBV6-3 and TRBJ1-1, with 7 bases that match TRBD1. CDR1 is MNHEY, CDR2 SVGEGT, per germline. This CDR3 is built from 14 residues. The J segment lost 5 bases and the V segment lost 6 bases, leaving 9 bases of the junction unmatched. CDR3 sequence: CASSSDPQGTEAFF. The CDR3 DNA follows: TGTGCCAGCAGCTCCGATCCACAGGGGACTGAAGCTTTCTTT.